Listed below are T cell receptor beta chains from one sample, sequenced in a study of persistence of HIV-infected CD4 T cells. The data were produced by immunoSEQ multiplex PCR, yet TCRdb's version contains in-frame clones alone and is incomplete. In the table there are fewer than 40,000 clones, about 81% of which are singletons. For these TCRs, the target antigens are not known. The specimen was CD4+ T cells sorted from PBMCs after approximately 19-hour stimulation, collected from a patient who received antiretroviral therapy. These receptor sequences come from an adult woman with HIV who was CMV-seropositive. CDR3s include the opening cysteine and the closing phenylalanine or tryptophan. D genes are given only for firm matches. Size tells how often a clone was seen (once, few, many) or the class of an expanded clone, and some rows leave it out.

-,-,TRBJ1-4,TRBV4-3,TGCGCCAGCAGCCAAGGAGGTTACGGGCCAACTAATGAAAAACTGTTTTTT,CASSQGGYGPTNEKLFF
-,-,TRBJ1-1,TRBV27,TGTGCCAGCAGCATGAGGGTGTGGAACACTGAAGCTTTCTTT,CASSMRVWNTEAFF
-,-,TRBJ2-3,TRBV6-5,TGTGCCAGCAGTTACTCGAGCAGGGGCACAGATACGCAGTATTTT,CASSYSSRGTDTQYF
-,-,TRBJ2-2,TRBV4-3,TGCGCCAGCAGCCAGGAAGGGGGAAGGGGCACCGGGGAGCTGTTTTTT,CASSQEGGRGTGELFF
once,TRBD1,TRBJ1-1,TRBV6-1,TGTGCCAGCAGTGACCCCGGGACAGGGGACACTGAAGCTTTCTTT,CASSDPGTGDTEAFF
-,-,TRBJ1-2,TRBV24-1,TGTGCCACCAGTGATTGGGCGGGGGGCAACTATGGCTACACCTTC,CATSDWAGGNYGYTF
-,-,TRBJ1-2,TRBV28,TGTGCCAGCAGTTTAGGGGGGGGCGGCTATGGCTACACCTTC,CASSLGGGGYGYTF
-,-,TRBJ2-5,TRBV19,TGTGCCAGTAGGGGTAGGTCCGGCACCGGGACCCAGTACTTC,CASRGRSGTGTQYF
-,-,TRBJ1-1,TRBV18,TGTGCCAGCTCACTGGTTTCGACGAACACTGAAGCTTTCTTT,CASSLVSTNTEAFF
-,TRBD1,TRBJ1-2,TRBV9,TGTGCCAGCAGCGCCCGGGACAGTGAACTCTATGGCTACACCTTC,CASSARDSELYGYTF